This T cell receptor (beta chain) was sequenced for a study of synovial regulatory T cells in juvenile arthritis. Study-level findings and limits: Largely private between patients, iaTreg TCR repertoires showed partial overlap with synovial Teff and blood CPL repertoires. TCR diversity was lower in inflammation-associated blood Treg cells than in other blood Treg cells.

Donors were 11 juvenile idiopathic arthritis patients with active disease, 3 polyarticular and 8 oligoarticular. Germline V gene data show CDR1 as SGHNT and CDR2 as YYREEE (reference sequence). The CDR3 runs 15 residues. No coding sequence is recorded. In the case of this clone: Its matching antigen is unknown.

Method: immunoSEQ multiplex PCR; TCRdb's copy keeps in-frame clones and lacks some. In all, the sample yields over 9,000 clones. Sequencing was carried out using Treg cells from blood. Documented subset: remaining (HLA-DR-negative) circulating blood Treg cells. V and J are TRBV5-4 and TRBJ1-2; as DNA is missing, the TRBD1 call by TCRdb cannot be tested. The source of this sequence is a donor younger than 30 with juvenile idiopathic arthritis. The CDR3 protein is CASSLAAGQEFGYTF. Looking up the rest from reference TRBV5-4 and TRBJ1-2 gives the full variable domain: ETGVTQSPTHLIKTRGQQVTLRCSSQSGHNTVSWYQQALGQGPQFIFQYYREEENGRGNFPPRFSGLQFPNYSSELNVNALELDDSALYLCASSLAAGQEFGYTFGSGTRLTVV.